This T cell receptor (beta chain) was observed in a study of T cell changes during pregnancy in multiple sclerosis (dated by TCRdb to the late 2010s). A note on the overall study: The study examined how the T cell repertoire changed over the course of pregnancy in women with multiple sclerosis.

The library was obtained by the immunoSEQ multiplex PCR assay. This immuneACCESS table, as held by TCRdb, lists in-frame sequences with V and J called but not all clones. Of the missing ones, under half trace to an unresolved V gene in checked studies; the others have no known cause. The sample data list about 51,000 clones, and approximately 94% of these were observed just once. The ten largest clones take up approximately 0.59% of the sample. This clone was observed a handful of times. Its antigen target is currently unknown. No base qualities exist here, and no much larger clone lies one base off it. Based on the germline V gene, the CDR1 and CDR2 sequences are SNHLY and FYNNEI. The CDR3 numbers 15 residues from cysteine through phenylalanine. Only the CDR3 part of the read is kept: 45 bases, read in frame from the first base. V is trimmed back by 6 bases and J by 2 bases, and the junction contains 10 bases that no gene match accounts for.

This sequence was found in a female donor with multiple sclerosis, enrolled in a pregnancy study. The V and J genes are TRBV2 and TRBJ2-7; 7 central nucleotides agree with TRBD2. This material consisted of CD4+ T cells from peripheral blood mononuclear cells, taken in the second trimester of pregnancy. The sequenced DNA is TGTGCCAGCAGGCAAACTAGCGCACTAGCCTACGAGCAGTACTTC. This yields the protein CASRQTSALAYEQYF.